A single sample is the source of the 30 T cell receptor beta chains below, sequenced in a study of beta chain features in type 1 diabetes. The entirety of the isolated RNA underwent reverse transcription, so expressed TCRB transcripts were sequenced. Produced via immunoSEQ multiplex PCR; TCRdb's table is partial and in-frame only. Altogether about 360,000 clones are present, approximately 12% being singletons, with the ten largest covering under 0.02%. Sample: naive CD4+ T cells from blood. These receptors were taken from a man between 18 and 35 years old in good health.

The chain has TRBV7-9 and TRBJ2-5; 7 nucleotides match TRBD1. Unmatched junction bases numbered 13, after V lost 7 bases and J lost 5 bases. This CDR3 comprises 15 residues. Germline CDR1 and CDR2: SEHNR and FQNEAQ (reference sequence). Here the CDR3 DNA reads TGTGCCAGCACCCGAACCTACAGGGGATGGGAGACCCAGTACTTC. Its protein product is CASTRTYRGWETQYF.

This clone was seen a few times. J is TRBJ2-7 and V is TRBV18, with no clear D. CDR3 length: 13 residues. Germline CDR1 reads KGHSH; CDR2 reads LQKENI. Trimming pared 6 bases from V and 6 bases from J, leaving 15 bases between. This CDR3 is CASSQATEREQYF. The CDR3 DNA follows: TGTGCCAGCTCCCAAGCGACCGAACGCGAGCAGTACTTC.

Only a few counts were recorded for this clone. In the same sample, other DNA sequences code for this CDR3. This chain connects TRBV30 to TRBJ1-1, with D perhaps matching TRBD1 (5 bases). Trimming took 0 bases from V and 7 from J, leaving 6 bases between them. Germline V gene sequence: CDR1 GTSNPN, CDR2 SVGIG (reference sequence). This CDR3 is 11 amino acids long. The DNA for the CDR3 is TGTGCCTGGAGTGTGGGGGGTGAAGCTTTCTTT. The encoded protein is CAWSVGGEAFF. The whole variable domain, remainder taken from reference TRBV30 and TRBJ1-1, is SQTIHQWPATLVQPVGSPLSLECTVEGTSNPNLYWYRQAAGRGLQLLFYSVGIGQISSEVPQNLSASRPQDRQFILSSKKLLLSDSGFYLCAWSVGGEAFFGQGTRLTVV.

The chain carries TRBV29-1 and TRBJ1-1, with D possibly TRBD1 on 6 matching bases. CDR1 is SQVTM and CDR2 is ANQGSEA in the germline V gene. V lost 0 bases and J 1 base, leaving 12 bases between the germline ends. CDR3 length: 15 amino acids. CDR3 sequence (DNA): TGCAGCGTTGAAGACTACAGGGTTTCGAACACTGAAGCTTTCTTT. Its translation is CSVEDYRVSNTEAFF.

This sequence joins TRBV7-9 and TRBJ2-7; D unresolved. With 5 bases removed from V and 0 bases from J, the gap between germline ends came to 17 bases. This CDR3 spans 16 amino acids. Per the germline V gene, CDR1 is SEHNR and CDR2 is FQNEAQ (reference sequence). The CDR3, as DNA: TGTGCCAGCAGCCCAACCCAGGCCAGCTACTCCTACGAGCAGTACTTC. Translating it yields CASSPTQASYSYEQYF.

This clone was detected a few times. V gene TRBV6-1 combines with J gene TRBJ2-1; 10 positions match TRBD2. Germline V gene lookup returns CDR1 MNHNS and CDR2 SASEGT. This CDR3 has 17 residues. The V gene end was trimmed by 0 bases and the J gene end by 6 bases; junction bases not matched to a gene: 8. This CDR3 is CASSEAGLAGVANEQFF. In nucleotides, the CDR3 is TGTGCCAGCAGTGAAGCTGGTCTAGCGGGAGTGGCCAATGAGCAGTTCTTC.

This chain links TRBV18 with TRBJ2-1; a possible D gene is TRBD2 (6 bases). V lost 5 bases and J lost 11, with 22 bases in between. The CDR3 extends over 15 amino acids. The germline V gene has CDR1 KGHSH and CDR2 LQKENI. CDR3 protein: CASSATRDSPGKQFF. The CDR3 DNA is TGTGCCAGCTCAGCTACCCGGGACTCCCCTGGTAAGCAGTTCTTC.

This clone was seen more than once but under ten times. V and J are TRBV27 and TRBJ1-2; a weak D match, TRBD1 (5 bases). Trimming removed 4 bases at V and 0 bases at J, with 9 bases between. There are 14 residues in the CDR3. Germline V gene lookup returns CDR1 MNHEY and CDR2 SMNVEV (reference sequence). CDR3 DNA: TGTGCCAGCAGTTATGGACAAGCTAACTATGGCTACACCTTC. This translates into CASSYGQANYGYTF.

This clone was seen a few times. V is TRBV9 and J is TRBJ2-3; 8 nucleotides line up with TRBD2. Germline-derived CDR1 and CDR2 are SGDLS and YYNGEE. With 0 bases clipped from V and 2 bases from J, the junction kept 5 bases outside the gene matches. This CDR3 comprises 16 residues. The CDR3 DNA reads TGTGCCAGCAGCGTAGACCCCGGGAGGGCCACAGATACGCAGTATTTT. Protein: CASSVDPGRATDTQYF.

This clone was seen a handful of times. The chain uses TRBV10-3 and TRBJ2-7; TRBD1 might be the D (5 bases). Germline lookup yields CDR1 ENHRY and CDR2 SYGVKD. Trimming removed 4 bases from V and 1 base from J, with 5 bases in between. This CDR3 is built from 12 residues. The CDR3 region has the DNA TGTGCCATCAGTGGACAGTCCTACGAGCAGTACTTC. As protein: CAISGQSYEQYF.

V usage is TRBV5-1 and J usage is TRBJ2-7; 8 bases align to TRBD1. CDR3 length: 15 residues. The germline CDR1 and CDR2 sequences are SGHRS and YFSETQ. J gave up 4 bases and V 2 bases, and 8 bases lay outside the gene matches. Here the CDR3 reads CASSFWTGKGYEQYF. CDR3 sequence (DNA): TGCGCCAGCAGCTTCTGGACAGGGAAAGGTTACGAGCAGTACTTC.

V and J are TRBV5-4 and TRBJ2-3; 8 bases agree with TRBD2. CDR1 and CDR2 from the germline V gene are SGHNT and YYREEE (reference sequence). J was trimmed by 5 bases and V by 6 bases; bases with no gene match: 8. The CDR3 spans 14 residues. The CDR3: CASTHAGGIDTQYF. The DNA for the CDR3 is TGTGCCAGCACCCACGCGGGAGGTATAGATACGCAGTATTTT.

The sample holds a few counts of this clone. The CDR3 nucleotides read TGTGCCTGGAGACCGGGGGGCACTGAAGCTTTCTTT. Its translation: CAWRPGGTEAFF. The V call is TRBV30, the J call TRBJ1-1, with D possibly being TRBD1 (5 bases). Germline CDR1 and CDR2: GTSNPN and SVGIG (reference sequence). Deletions cut 3 bases from V and 4 bases from J, with 9 bases between. This CDR3 spans 12 amino acids.

The chain uses TRBV27 and TRBJ1-5; TRBD1 is a possible D gene (6 bases). This CDR3 comprises 16 residues. Germline values: CDR1 MNHEY, CDR2 SMNVEV (reference sequence). V was cut by 5 bases and J by 2 bases, with 16 bases left in between. This chain's CDR3 is CASSTTGSMGNQPQHF. CDR3 coding DNA: TGTGCCAGCAGTACTACAGGGTCGATGGGCAATCAGCCCCAGCATTTT.

There are a few counts of this clone. The V call is TRBV7-2, the J call TRBJ2-3; tentative D call: TRBD2 (6 bases). The CDR3 contains 14 residues. Between the trimmed V and J ends, which lost 4 bases and 0 bases, there was a span of 8 bases. In germline, CDR1 is SGHTA, CDR2 FQGNSA. In DNA, the CDR3 is TGTGCCAGCAGCTCGACTAGGAGCACAGATACGCAGTATTTT. This encodes CASSSTRSTDTQYF.

This clone was seen more than once but under ten times. The rearrangement joins TRBV5-1 to TRBJ2-1; D is uncertain. The V end lost 2 bases, the J end lost 1 base, and 25 bases lay between the germline ends. Germline CDR1 SGHRS, CDR2 YFSETQ. This CDR3 region has 20 residues. The CDR3 DNA follows: TGCGCCAGCAGCTTCCTTTTTGTCCGTGATCTCCCTAGGTCCTACAATGAGCAGTTCTTC. This gives the protein CASSFLFVRDLPRSYNEQFF.

The sample holds a few counts of this clone. V usage is TRBV28 and J usage is TRBJ2-1, with D uncertain. This CDR3 has 16 residues. The germline CDR1 and CDR2 sequences are MDHEN and SYDVKM. Trimming stripped 2 bases from V and 4 bases from J, with 15 bases between. CDR3 sequence reads: CASSLRVVRKYNEQFF. In DNA form, the CDR3 reads TGTGCCAGCAGTTTACGGGTGGTCAGAAAATACAATGAGCAGTTCTTC.

This clone occurred a few times. The chain joins TRBV29-1 to TRBJ2-7, with D tentatively TRBD1 (6 bases). This CDR3 has 15 amino acids. V lost 0 bases, J lost 0 bases, and 12 bases lay in between. Germline CDR1 is SQVTM and CDR2 is ANQGSEA. The CDR3 coding sequence is TGCAGCGTTGAAGATCGAGTAGGGGGCTCCTACGAGCAGTACTTC. Protein: CSVEDRVGGSYEQYF.

This clone came up a few times. The chain combines TRBV19 with TRBJ2-7; 8 positions agree with TRBD1. Trimming took 2 bases from V and 2 from J; bases not matched to a gene: 5. The germline V gene encodes CDR1 LNHDA and CDR2 SQIVND (reference sequence). This CDR3 spans 15 amino acids. The CDR3 spells CASSIRDRNTYEQYF. DNA of the CDR3: TGTGCCAGTAGTATACGGGACAGGAATACCTACGAGCAGTACTTC.

This clone was seen a handful of times. The chain recombines TRBV5-1 with TRBJ2-7; 8 bases fit TRBD1. Germline V CDR1 and CDR2: SGHRS, YFSETQ. V was pared by 4 bases and J by 3 bases, with 6 bases of the junction left unmatched. The CDR3 contains 14 residues. CDR3 sequence reads: CASSPGQEIYEQYF. CDR3 bases: TGCGCCAGCAGCCCGGGACAGGAAATCTACGAGCAGTACTTC.

The chain is built from TRBV28 and TRBJ1-1; no clear D gene. In germline, CDR1 is MDHEN, CDR2 SYDVKM. Between the trimmed V and J ends, which lost 7 bases and 1 base, there was a span of 16 bases. The CDR3 covers 15 residues. The CDR3 reads CASTLVSAGNTEAFF. CDR3 DNA sequence: TGTGCCAGCACCCTGGTTTCCGCAGGGAACACTGAAGCTTTCTTT.

The V and J genes are TRBV15 and TRBJ1-1; possible D gene TRBD1, 6 bases. CDR3 length equals 17 residues. In germline, CDR1 is LNHNV, CDR2 YYDKDF (reference sequence). Deletions cut 5 bases from V and 0 bases from J, with 19 bases between. DNA for the CDR3: TGTGCCACCAGCGGCATACGTCGGGACACCTTGAACACTGAAGCTTTCTTT. As protein: CATSGIRRDTLNTEAFF.

This chain connects TRBV28 to TRBJ2-5, with D possibly matching TRBD1 (6 bases). Germline V gene data show CDR1 as MDHEN and CDR2 as SYDVKM. The length of the CDR3 is 14 residues. Between the trimmed V and J ends, which lost 2 bases and 4 bases, there was a span of 11 bases. CDR3 residues: CASSLRGIGETQYF. The DNA of the CDR3 is TGTGCCAGCAGTTTAAGGGGGATAGGAGAGACCCAGTACTTC. Combining the CDR3 with reference TRBV28 and TRBJ2-5 gives the whole variable domain DVKVTQSSRYLVKRTGEKVFLECVQDMDHENMFWYRQDPGLGLRLIYFSYDVKMKEKGDIPEGYSVSREKKERFSLILESASTNQTSMYLCASSLRGIGETQYFGPGTRLLVL.

This chain uses TRBV7-2 with TRBJ1-2, with TRBD1 identical over 9 bases. The V gene end was trimmed by 3 bases and the J gene end by 1 base; junction bases not matched to a gene: 3. The CDR3 extends over 15 amino acids. The germline CDR1 and CDR2 sequences are SGHTA and FQGNSA. CDR3 loop: CASSLNRGLNYGYTF. The DNA of the CDR3 is TGTGCCAGCAGCTTGAACAGGGGGCTTAACTATGGCTACACCTTC.

Only a few counts were recorded for this clone. This chain joins TRBV7-3 and TRBJ2-5; 10 positions agree with TRBD2. J was trimmed by 2 bases and V by 2 bases; bases with no gene match: 11. The CDR3 loop spans 18 amino acids. CDR1 is SGHTA and CDR2 is FQGTGA in the germline V gene. CDR3 sequence reads: CASSLVPSGGVGQETQYF. DNA of the CDR3: TGTGCCAGCAGCTTAGTGCCTAGCGGGGGAGTGGGGCAAGAGACCCAGTACTTC.

The chain joins TRBV9 to TRBJ2-7; D is possibly TRBD2 (6 bases). Germline CDR1 is SGDLS and CDR2 is YYNGEE. This CDR3 has 13 amino acids. V lost 0 bases to trimming and J lost 7 bases, with 11 bases between them. For the CDR3, the DNA is TGTGCCAGCAGCGTAGGAGGGCGGGGAGAGCAGTACTTC. It codes for CASSVGGRGEQYF.

Concerning this clone itself: The conserved phenylalanine or tryptophan normally closing the CDR3 is absent here, so this likely arose from a read error. V usage is TRBV29-1 and J usage is TRBJ1-2, with 7 bases matching TRBD1. V lost 5 bases and J lost 5; bases outside the gene matches: 11. The CDR3 contains 14 residues. Germline assignment: CDR1 SQVTM and CDR2 ANQGSEA. The CDR3 loop reads CSVTSGTVSYGYTL. The CDR3 coding sequence is TGCAGCGTTACGTCCGGGACAGTGAGTTATGGCTACACCCTC.

Concerning this clone itself: This specimen includes other DNA sequences encoding the same CDR3. CDR3 nucleotide sequence: TGTGCCAGCAGCCAAGCGGGGGGTAACTATGGCTACACCTTC. It encodes CASSQAGGNYGYTF. The V gene is TRBV4-2, the J gene TRBJ1-2; D possibly corresponds to TRBD1 (5 bases). The germline V gene has CDR1 LGHNA and CDR2 YNFKEQ. The CDR3 runs to 14 residues. The germline V and J ends were trimmed by 1 base and 1 base, with 7 bases remaining between them.

V gene TRBV9 combines with J gene TRBJ2-5, with 9 bases that match TRBD2. The CDR3 has 17 residues. The trim removed 2 bases at V and 4 bases at J, leaving 12 bases unmatched. Germline CDR1 is SGDLS and CDR2 is YYNGEE. Here the CDR3 DNA reads TGTGCCAGCAGCGTGGCGAATAGCGGGGGCCGGGGAGAGACCCAGTACTTC. It is translated as CASSVANSGGRGETQYF.

This clone was seen more than once but under ten times. The chain has TRBV5-8 and TRBJ1-2; 9 nucleotides agree with TRBD1. Germline-derived CDR1 and CDR2 are SGHTS and YDEGEE. After removal of 4 bases from V and 8 bases from J, the junction contained 12 bases not matched to a gene. The CDR3 has 15 residues. CDR3 residues: CASSGFGQGIRGYTF. The CDR3 DNA sequence: TGTGCCAGCAGCGGCTTCGGACAGGGGATCCGCGGCTACACCTTC.